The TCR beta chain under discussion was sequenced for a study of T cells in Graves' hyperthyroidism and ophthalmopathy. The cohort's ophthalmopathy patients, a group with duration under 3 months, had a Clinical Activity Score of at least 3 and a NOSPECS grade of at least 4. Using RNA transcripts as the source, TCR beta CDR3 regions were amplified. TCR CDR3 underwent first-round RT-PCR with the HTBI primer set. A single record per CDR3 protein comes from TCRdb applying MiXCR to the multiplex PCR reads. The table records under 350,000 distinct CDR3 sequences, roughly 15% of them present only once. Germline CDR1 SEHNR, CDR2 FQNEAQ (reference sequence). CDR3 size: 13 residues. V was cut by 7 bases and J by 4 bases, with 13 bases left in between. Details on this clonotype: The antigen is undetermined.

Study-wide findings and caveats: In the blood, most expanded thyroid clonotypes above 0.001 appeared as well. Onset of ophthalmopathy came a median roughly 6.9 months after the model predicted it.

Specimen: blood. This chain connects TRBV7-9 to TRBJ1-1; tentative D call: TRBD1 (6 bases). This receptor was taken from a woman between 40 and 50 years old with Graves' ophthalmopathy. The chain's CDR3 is CASNRQVLTEAFF. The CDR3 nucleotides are TGTGCCAGCAACCGACAGGTCCTCACTGAAGCTTTCTTT.